Shown below are 11 T cell receptor beta chains from a single sample sequenced in a study of tissue T cells after allogeneic stem cell transplantation. Stated time point: mouse harvest day 14 after allogeneic transplant. Each mouse received 10^7 T-cell-depleted marrow cells plus 10^6 splenic CD5+ T cells by tail vein. Some clones are missing from TCRdb's copy, which holds only in-frame ones; the method was immunoSEQ multiplex PCR. The repertoire holds under 5,500 clones, with 45% as singletons. Sequenced sample: gut tissue. The receptors come from a female BALB/c mouse given C57BL/6 T cells with graft-versus-host disease after an allogeneic hematopoietic cell transplant.

By frequency in the sample, this clone is medium-sized. Germline and genes here are mouse. The CDR3 end lies 1 residue beyond the end of the read and is filled in from the germline J gene. This chain connects TRBV26 to TRBJ1-2; D possibly corresponds to TRBD1 (6 bases). V lost 4 bases, J lost 2 bases, and 14 bases lay in between. This CDR3 is built from 15 residues. CDR1 is KGHPV, CDR2 FQNQEV, per germline (reference sequence). The part of the CDR3 DNA that was read is TGTGCCAGCAGTCCTACAGGGAGAGAGAACTCCGACTACACC. The encoded protein is CASSPTGRENSDYT. The full CDR3 sequence reads CASSPTGRENSDYTF.

This clone was observed a few times. Gene labels here are mouse ones. The CDR3 goes on 1 residue after the read ends, and that part is filled in from the germline J gene. The chain has TRBV1 and TRBJ2-2, with D perhaps TRBD1 or TRBD2 (5 bases each). Germline CDR1 NSQYPW, CDR2 LRSPGD (reference sequence). The CDR3 has 14 amino acids. The V end lost 1 base, the J end lost 4 bases, and 7 bases lay between the germline ends. CDR3 bases read: TGCACCTGCAGTGCAGCAGGGACCACCGGGCAGCTCTAC. Amino acids: CTCSAAGTTGQLY. The CDR3, in full, reads CTCSAAGTTGQLYF. Full variable domain (missing parts from reference TRBV1 and TRBJ2-2): VTLLEQNPRWRLVPRGQAVNLRCILKNSQYPWMSWYQQDLQKQLQWLFTLRSPGDKEVKSLPGADYLATRVTDTELRLQVANMSQGRTLYCTCSAAGTTGQLYFGEGSKLTVL.

As concerns this clone: Gene and germline names: mouse. The read finishes 1 residue shy of the CDR3 end, and the germline J gene is used to complete it. The chain joins TRBV26 to TRBJ2-3; 7 bases are shared with TRBD1. Germline V gene lookup returns CDR1 KGHPV and CDR2 FQNQEV (reference sequence). CDR3 length: 14 amino acids. J gave up 1 base and V 2 bases, and 0 bases lay outside the gene matches. The CDR3 region is CASSLGQGAETLYF. The part of the CDR3 DNA that was read is TGTGCCAGCAGTCTGGGACAGGGTGCAGAAACGCTGTAT.

This clone was counted only a few times. Gene and germline names: mouse. The read terminates 1 residue before the CDR3 end, so the remaining end is supplied by the germline J gene. This chain connects TRBV26 to TRBJ2-3; 10 bases fit TRBD2. The CDR3 consists of 15 residues. Germline loops: CDR1 KGHPV, CDR2 FQNQEV (reference sequence). Trimming took 6 bases from V and 0 from J; bases not matched to a gene: 3. This CDR3 is CASRDWGSSAETLYF. CDR3 DNA (partial): TGTGCCAGCAGGGACTGGGGGTCTAGTGCAGAAACGCTGTAT.

Worth noting for this clone: Any gene name here is a mouse gene name. CDR3 sequence reads: CASSQDLGGSSAETLYF. The sequenced part of the CDR3 DNA is TGTGCCAGCAGCCAAGACCTGGGGGGGTCTAGTGCAGAAACGCTGTAT. The chain has TRBV5 and TRBJ2-3; 9 bases are shared with TRBD2. Read data end 1 residue before the CDR3 end; the end is taken from the germline J gene. The V and J ends lost 0 bases and 0 bases, in that order; junction bases with no gene match: 4. Germline CDR1 is LGHNA and CDR2 is YNLKQL (reference sequence). CDR3 length: 17 amino acids.

About this clone itself: Gene names follow the mouse nomenclature. The CDR3 extends 1 residue past the end of the read, so its final part is completed from the germline J gene. The gene calls are TRBV26 and TRBJ2-5, with 8 bases aligning to TRBD1. The CDR3 extends over 14 amino acids. CDR1 and CDR2 (germline): KGHPV, FQNQEV (reference sequence). With V trimmed by 6 bases and J by 5 bases, 7 bases remained unmatched. Here the CDR3 reads CASRRQGRGDTQYF. CDR3 DNA (partial): TGTGCCAGCAGGCGACAGGGGAGGGGAGACACCCAGTAC.

A note on this clone: Gene and germline names: mouse. The read ends 1 residue early relative to the CDR3; the germline J gene fills the gap. The chain has TRBV26 and TRBJ2-5, with D possibly TRBD1 on 6 matching bases. Per the germline V gene, CDR1 is KGHPV and CDR2 is FQNQEV (reference sequence). Trimming removed 5 bases from V and 5 bases from J, with 11 bases in between. The CDR3 loop spans 13 amino acids. This chain's CDR3 is CASSLQGGDTQYF. The covered CDR3 bases are TGTGCCAGCAGTTTACAGGGCGGAGACACCCAGTAC.

Relative to its sample, this clone is medium-sized. Gene names and germline refer to mouse. The read stops 1 residue short of the end of the CDR3; the missing end is completed from the germline J gene. This chain uses TRBV12-1 with TRBJ2-2; 7 nucleotides match TRBD1. J lost 0 bases, V lost 0 bases, and 9 bases had no gene match. This CDR3 is built from 18 residues. Germline CDR1 is SGHSN and CDR2 is HYEKVE. CDR3 amino acids: CASSLERRGRANTGQLYF. The covered CDR3 bases are TGTGCCAGCTCTCTCGAACGCAGGGGGAGGGCAAACACCGGGCAGCTCTAC.

As for this clone: The gene names here belong to mouse. The CDR3 end lies 1 residue beyond the end of the read and is filled in from the germline J gene. The chain has TRBV5 and TRBJ1-1; D is possibly TRBD1 (5 bases). Germline-derived CDR1 and CDR2 are LGHNA and YNLKQL (reference sequence). Trimming removed 3 bases from V and 0 bases from J, with 8 bases in between. The CDR3 runs 14 residues. The CDR3 loop is CASSHTGSNTEVFF. The sequenced CDR3 bases are TGTGCCAGCAGCCACACAGGTTCAAACACAGAAGTCTTC.

Comment on this clone: The genes and germline here are from mouse. Read sequence stops 1 residue before the CDR3 end, and the germline J gene provides the missing end. The rearrangement joins TRBV26 to TRBJ1-3; D is perhaps TRBD1 (5 bases). The CDR3 is 15 residues long. The V end lost 2 bases, the J end lost 0 bases, and 8 bases lay between the germline ends. CDR1 and CDR2 from the germline V gene are KGHPV and FQNQEV (reference sequence). Incomplete CDR3 DNA: TGTGCCAGCAGTCTGGGGGGGAATTCTGGAAATACGCTCTAT. Protein: CASSLGGNSGNTLY. Given in full, the CDR3 is CASSLGGNSGNTLYF.

Concerning this clone itself: Mouse gene names apply. The read terminates 1 residue ahead of where the CDR3 ends, so the germline J gene completes it. The chain links TRBV13-1 to TRBJ2-7; TRBD2 agrees at 10 bases. The germline gives CDR1 NSHNY, CDR2 SYGAGN. Germline trimming cut 0 bases from V and 6 bases from J; bases unmatched to any gene: 3. This CDR3 region has 14 residues. The CDR3 bases that were read are TGTGCCAGCAGTGATGCCTGGGGGGGCGGTGAACAGTAC. Protein: CASSDAWGGGEQY. The entire CDR3 protein reads CASSDAWGGGEQYF.